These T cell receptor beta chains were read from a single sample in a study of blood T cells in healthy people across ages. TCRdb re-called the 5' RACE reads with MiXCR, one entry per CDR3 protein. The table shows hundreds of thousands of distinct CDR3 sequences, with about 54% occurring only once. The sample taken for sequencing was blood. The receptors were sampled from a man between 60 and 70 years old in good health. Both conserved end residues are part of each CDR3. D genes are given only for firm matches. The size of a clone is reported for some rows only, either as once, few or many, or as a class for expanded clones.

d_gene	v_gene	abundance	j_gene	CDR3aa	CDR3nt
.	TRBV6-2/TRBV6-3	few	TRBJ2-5	CASSYQLLEGTQYF	TGTGCCAGCAGTTACCAACTACTAGAAGGGACCCAGTACTTC
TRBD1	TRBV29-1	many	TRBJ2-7	CSVEEGQGFFEQYF	TGCAGCGTTGAAGAGGGACAGGGCTTTTTCGAGCAGTACTTC
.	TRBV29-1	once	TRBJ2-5	CSVEGGGSRETQYF	TGCAGCGTCGAGGGGGGTGGGAGCCGAGAGACCCAGTACTTC
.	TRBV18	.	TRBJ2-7	CASSRLTTWDGGEQYF	TGTGCCAGCTCACGATTAACTACATGGGATGGGGGCGAGCAGTACTTC
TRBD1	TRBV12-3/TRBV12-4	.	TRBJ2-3	CASSTRAGGRDTQYF	TGTGCCAGCAGTACCAGGGCAGGGGGTCGGGATACGCAGTATTTT
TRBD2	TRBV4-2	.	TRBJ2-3	CASSQVFGGGSDTQYF	TGTGCCAGCAGCCAAGTTTTCGGGGGGGGGTCCGATACGCAGTATTTT
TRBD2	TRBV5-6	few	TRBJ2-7	CASSLVTSGALGEQYF	TGTGCCAGCAGCTTGGTTACTAGCGGGGCCCTCGGCGAGCAGTACTTC
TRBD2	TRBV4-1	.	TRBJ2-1	CASSQDRGGPYNEQFF	TGCGCCAGCAGCCAAGATCGGGGGGGACCCTACAATGAGCAGTTCTTC
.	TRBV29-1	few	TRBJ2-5	CSAVGDAGQETQYF	TGCAGCGCTGTAGGGGACGCCGGTCAAGAGACCCAGTACTTC
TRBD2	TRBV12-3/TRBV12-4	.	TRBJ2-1	CASTSGSDYNEQFF	TGTGCCAGCACAAGCGGGAGCGATTACAATGAGCAGTTCTTC
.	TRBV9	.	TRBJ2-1	CASSVEQGSYNEQFF	TGTGCCAGCAGCGTAGAGCAGGGCTCCTACAATGAGCAGTTCTTC
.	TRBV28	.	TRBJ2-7	CASMRPFHTYEQYF	TGTGCCAGCATGAGGCCCTTTCATACCTACGAGCAGTACTTC
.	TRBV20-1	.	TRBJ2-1	CSAIAGHNEQFF	TGCAGTGCTATCGCGGGACACAATGAGCAGTTCTTC
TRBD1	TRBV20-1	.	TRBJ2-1	CSAIRTGLTNYNEQFF	TGCAGTGCTATCCGGACAGGGCTAACCAACTACAATGAGCAGTTCTTC
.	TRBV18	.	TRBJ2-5	CAGSPSGQETQYF	TGTGCCGGCTCACCATCAGGGCAAGAGACCCAGTACTTC
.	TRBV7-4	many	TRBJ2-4	CASSLWPMGKNIQYF	TGTGCCAGCAGCTTATGGCCGATGGGGAAAAACATTCAGTACTTC
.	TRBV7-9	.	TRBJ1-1	CASSLVASGAEAFF	TGTGCCAGCAGCTTAGTAGCGTCGGGGGCTGAAGCTTTCTTT
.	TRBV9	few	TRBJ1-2	CASSPARANYGYTF	TGTGCCAGCAGCCCCGCCCGAGCTAACTATGGCTACACCTTC
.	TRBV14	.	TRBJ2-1	CASSQLRDGYNEQFF	TGTGCCAGCAGCCAGCTCAGGGACGGCTACAATGAGCAGTTCTTC
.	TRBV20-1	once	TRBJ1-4	CSARGSSATNEKLFF	TGCAGTGCGAGGGGGAGTTCTGCAACTAATGAAAAACTGTTTTTT
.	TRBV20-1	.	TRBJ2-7	CSVPRGASYNEQYF	TGCAGCGTCCCCCGGGGGGCCTCCTACAATGAGCAGTACTTC
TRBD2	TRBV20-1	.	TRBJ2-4	CSARPGLGAYNEQYF	TGCAGTGCTAGACCGGGACTAGGAGCCTACAATGAGCAGTACTTC
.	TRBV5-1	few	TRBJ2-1	CASSMLQGLNEQFF	TGCGCCAGCAGCATGCTACAGGGTCTCAATGAGCAGTTCTTC
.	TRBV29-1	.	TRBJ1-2	CSVRTGLYGYTF	TGCAGCGTGCGGACGGGCCTCTATGGCTACACCTTC
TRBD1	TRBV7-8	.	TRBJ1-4	CASQLETGTATNEKLFF	TGTGCCAGCCAGCTGGAGACAGGGACCGCAACTAATGAAAAACTGTTTTTT
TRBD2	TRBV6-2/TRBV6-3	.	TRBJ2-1	CASRRLAGEQFF	TGTGCCAGCAGACGACTAGCGGGGGAACAGTTCTTC
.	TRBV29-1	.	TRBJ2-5	CSARYLLQETQYF	TGCAGCGCCAGGTACCTGCTACAAGAGACCCAGTACTTC
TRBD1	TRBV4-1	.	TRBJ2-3	CASSPAYRGPRTDAQYF	TGCGCCAGCAGCCCCGCCTACAGGGGCCCTCGCACAGATGCGCAGTATTTT
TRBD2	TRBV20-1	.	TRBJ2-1	CSAGLAGASNEQFF	TGCAGTGCCGGACTAGCGGGGGCCTCCAATGAGCAGTTCTTC
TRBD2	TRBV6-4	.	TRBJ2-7	CASSELAGEGSSYEQYF	TGTGCCAGCAGTGAATTGGCGGGAGAAGGAAGCTCCTACGAGCAGTACTTC
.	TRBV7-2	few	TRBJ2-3	CASSLGGAADTQYF	TGTGCCAGCAGCTTAGGAGGTGCAGCAGATACGCAGTATTTT
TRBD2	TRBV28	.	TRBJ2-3	CASSVGGREDTQYF	TGTGCCAGCAGTGTGGGAGGGAGGGAAGATACGCAGTATTTT
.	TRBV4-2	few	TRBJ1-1	CASSQDLVGQITEAFF	TGTGCCAGCAGCCAAGATCTAGTAGGGCAGATCACTGAGGCTTTCTTT
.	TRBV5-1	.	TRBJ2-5	CASRERATGETQYF	TGCGCCAGCAGGGAACGGGCCACCGGGGAGACCCAGTACTTC
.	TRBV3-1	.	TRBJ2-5	CASSPLEQTQYF	TGTGCCAGCAGCCCCCTAGAACAGACCCAGTACTTC
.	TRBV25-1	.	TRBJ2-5	CASSEGGTLKTQYF	TGTGCCAGCAGTGAAGGAGGGACCCTCAAGACCCAGTACTTC
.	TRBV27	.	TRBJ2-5	CASRTARETQYF	TGTGCCAGCAGGACAGCGCGGGAGACCCAGTACTTC
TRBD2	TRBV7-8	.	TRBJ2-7	CASSLGGGGAQYNEQYF	TGTGCCAGCAGCTTAGGGGGCGGGGGGGCCCAATACAATGAGCAGTACTTC
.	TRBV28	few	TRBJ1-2	CASSLGQRFYGYTF	TGTGCCAGCAGTTTAGGGCAGCGATTCTATGGCTACACCTTC
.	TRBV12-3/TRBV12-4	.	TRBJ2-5	CASSLRFGSGGEQYF	TGTGCCAGCAGTTTGAGGTTCGGATCCGGTGGTGAGCAGTACTTC
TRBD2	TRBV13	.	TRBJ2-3	CASSYIAGGTDTQYF	TGTGCCAGCAGCTATATAGCGGGGGGCACAGATACGCAGTATTTT
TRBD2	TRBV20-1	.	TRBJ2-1	CSAPGLAGENEQFF	TGCAGTGCACCGGGACTAGCGGGGGAAAATGAGCAGTTCTTC
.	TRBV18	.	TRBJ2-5	CASSSRAPSGETQYF	TGTGCCAGCTCAAGCCGGGCTCCAAGTGGGGAGACCCAGTACTTC
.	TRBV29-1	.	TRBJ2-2	CSVVAGGNGELFF	TGCAGCGTTGTTGCTGGGGGTAACGGGGAGCTGTTTTTT
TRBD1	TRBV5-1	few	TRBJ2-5	CASSLPGQGETQYF	TGCGCCAGCAGCTTACCGGGACAGGGAGAGACCCAGTACTTC
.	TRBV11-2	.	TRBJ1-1	CASSLGPQNTEAFF	TGTGCCAGCAGCTTAGGTCCCCAGAACACTGAAGCTTTCTTT
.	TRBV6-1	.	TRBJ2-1	CASSKGGPLINEQFF	TGTGCCAGCAGTAAGGGGGGCCCCCTGATCAATGAGCAGTTCTTC
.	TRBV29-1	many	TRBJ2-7	CSVEEGGSYEQYF	TGCAGCGTTGAGGAGGGGGGCTCCTACGAGCAGTACTTC
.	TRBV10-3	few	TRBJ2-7	CAIRRQINNYEQYF	TGTGCCATCAGACGACAGATCAATAACTACGAGCAGTACTTC
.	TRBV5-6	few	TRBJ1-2	CASSLWSAYGYTF	TGTGCCAGCAGCTTGTGGTCAGCCTATGGCTACACCTTC